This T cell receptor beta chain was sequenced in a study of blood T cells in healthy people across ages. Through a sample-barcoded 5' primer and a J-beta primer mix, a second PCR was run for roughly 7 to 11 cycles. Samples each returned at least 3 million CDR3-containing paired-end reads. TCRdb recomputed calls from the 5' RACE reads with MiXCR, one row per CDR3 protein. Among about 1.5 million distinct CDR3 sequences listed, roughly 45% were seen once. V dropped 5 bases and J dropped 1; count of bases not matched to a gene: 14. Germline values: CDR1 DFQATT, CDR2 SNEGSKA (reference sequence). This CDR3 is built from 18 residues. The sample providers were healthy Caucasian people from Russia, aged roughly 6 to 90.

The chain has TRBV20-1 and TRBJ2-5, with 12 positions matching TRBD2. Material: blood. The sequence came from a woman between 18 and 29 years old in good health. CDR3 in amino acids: CSASNPGGTSGFQETQYF. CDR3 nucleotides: TGCAGTGCTTCAAATCCCGGAGGGACTAGCGGGTTCCAAGAGACCCAGTACTTC.